This T cell receptor (beta chain) was captured by sequencing in a study of blood T cell repertoires in COVID-19. At the level of the study: The United States, Italy and Spain supplied acute and convalescent COVID-19 samples. T cells, B-cell-depleted T cells, or PBMCs supplied cDNA or gDNA.

Original analysis: Scientists estimated how many nucleated cells there were by amplifying reference gene primers. TCRdb's copy holds only in-frame clones and misses some; the assay was immunoSEQ multiplex PCR. D and trimming were read from the DNA, whereas the V and J calls and clone size are those reported in that table. The table has 90,000 to 100,000 clones, 70% to 90% seen once. This CDR3 has 15 residues. The V end lost 4 bases, the J end lost 2 bases, and 9 bases lay between the germline ends. Germline CDR1 and CDR2: LNHDA and SQIVND (reference sequence). The TCR was taken from an older man with acute or convalescent COVID-19. The sequenced material came from peripheral blood. V and J are TRBV19 and TRBJ1-6; D is ambiguous. The CDR3 coding sequence is TGTGCCAGTAGTAGTGCGACTGCCTATAATTCACCCCTCCACTTT. Translation: CASSSATAYNSPLHF.